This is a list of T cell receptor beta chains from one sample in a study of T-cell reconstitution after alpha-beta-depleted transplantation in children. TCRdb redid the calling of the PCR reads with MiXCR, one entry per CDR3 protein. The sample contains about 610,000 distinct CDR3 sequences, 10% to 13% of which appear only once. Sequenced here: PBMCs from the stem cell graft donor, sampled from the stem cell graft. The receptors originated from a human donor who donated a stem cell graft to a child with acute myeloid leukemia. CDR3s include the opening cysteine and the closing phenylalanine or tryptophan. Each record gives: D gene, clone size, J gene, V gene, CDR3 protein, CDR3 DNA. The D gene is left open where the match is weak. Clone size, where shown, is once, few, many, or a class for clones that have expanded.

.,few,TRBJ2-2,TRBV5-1,CASSGRVQNTGELFF,TGCGCCAGCAGCGGGCGTGTGCAAAACACCGGGGAGCTGTTTTTT
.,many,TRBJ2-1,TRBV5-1,CASSLADTTYNEQFF,TGCGCCAGCAGCTTGGCCGACACAACCTACAATGAGCAGTTCTTC
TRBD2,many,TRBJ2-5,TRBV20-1,CSARWTSQETQYF,TGCAGTGCCCGGTGGACTAGCCAAGAGACCCAGTACTTC
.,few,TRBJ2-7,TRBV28,CASTAPHLFGEQYF,TGTGCCAGCACCGCTCCCCACTTGTTCGGCGAGCAGTACTTC
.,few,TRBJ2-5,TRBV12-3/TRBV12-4,CASNQRGQETQYF,TGTGCCAGCAACCAGCGCGGCCAAGAGACCCAGTACTTC
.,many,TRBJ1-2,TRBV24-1,CATSSTGSLKDGYTF,TGTGCCACCAGTTCAACAGGGTCGTTAAAGGATGGCTACACCTTC
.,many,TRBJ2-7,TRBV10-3,CAISENRPESSYEQYF,TGTGCCATCAGTGAGAACCGTCCCGAAAGCTCCTACGAGCAGTACTTC
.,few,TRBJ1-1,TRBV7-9,CASSLPQNTEAFF,TGTGCCAGCAGCCTCCCCCAGAACACTGAAGCTTTCTTT
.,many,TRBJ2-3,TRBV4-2,CASSPQQASGTDTQYF,TGTGCCAGCAGCCCACAACAGGCTTCGGGGACAGATACGCAGTATTTT
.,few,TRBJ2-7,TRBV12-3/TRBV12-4,CASSLAAYSYEQYF,TGTGCCAGCAGTTTAGCGGCCTACTCCTACGAGCAGTACTTC
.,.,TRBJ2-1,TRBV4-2,CASSQEAGTHEQFF,TGTGCCAGCAGCCAAGAGGCGGGAACCCATGAGCAGTTCTTC
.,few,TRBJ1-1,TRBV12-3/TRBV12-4,CASSLPQGTEAFF,TGTGCCAGCAGTTTACCTCAGGGAACTGAAGCTTTCTTT
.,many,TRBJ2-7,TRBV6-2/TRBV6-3,CASRFTGTYEQYF,TGTGCCAGCAGATTTACCGGGACCTACGAGCAGTACTTC
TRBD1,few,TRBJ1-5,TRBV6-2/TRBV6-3,CASSYRGGGLREQPQHF,TGTGCCAGCAGTTACCGAGGGGGCGGTTTAAGGGAGCAGCCCCAGCATTTT
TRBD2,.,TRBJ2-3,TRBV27,CASSLDRISTSGGGPDTQYF,TGTGCCAGCAGCCTAGACAGGATTTCTACTAGCGGGGGTGGACCAGATACGCAGTATTTT
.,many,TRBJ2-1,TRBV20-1,CSASPPGLKDNEQFF,TGCAGTGCTAGCCCCCCAGGGCTTAAGGACAATGAGCAGTTCTTC
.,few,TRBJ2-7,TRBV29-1,CSAVGGLPYEQYF,TGCAGCGCTGTGGGGGGACTGCCCTACGAGCAGTACTTC
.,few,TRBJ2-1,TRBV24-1,CATRPGTPSSYNEQFF,TGTGCCACCAGGCCCGGGACCCCGAGCTCCTACAATGAGCAGTTCTTC
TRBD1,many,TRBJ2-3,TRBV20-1,CSARGPAGGHSDTQYF,TGCAGTGCTAGAGGTCCGGCAGGGGGCCATTCAGATACGCAGTATTTT
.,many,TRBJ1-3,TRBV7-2,CASSALGPGNTIYF,TGTGCCAGCAGTGCCCTGGGGCCTGGAAACACCATATATTTT
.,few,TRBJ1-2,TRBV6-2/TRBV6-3,CASSFGTPYGYTF,TGTGCCAGCAGTTTCGGGACACCCTATGGCTACACCTTC
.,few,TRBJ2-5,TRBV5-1,CASSFGRPNTETQYF,TGCGCCAGCAGCTTCGGACGGCCGAACACAGAGACCCAGTACTTC
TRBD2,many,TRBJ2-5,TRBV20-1,CSARVFGLAGIQETQYF,TGCAGTGCTAGAGTTTTCGGACTAGCGGGGATCCAAGAGACCCAGTACTTC
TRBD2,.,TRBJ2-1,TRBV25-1,CASSARLAGISYNEQFF,TGTGCCAGCAGTGCCCGACTAGCGGGTATCTCCTACAATGAGCAGTTCTTC
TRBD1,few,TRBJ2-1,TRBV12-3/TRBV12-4,CASSPMSGTGARNEQFF,TGTGCCAGCAGCCCGATGTCCGGGACAGGGGCTCGAAATGAGCAGTTCTTC
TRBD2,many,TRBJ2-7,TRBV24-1,CATSDSTSGRGYEQYF,TGTGCCACCAGTGATTCCACTAGCGGGAGAGGCTACGAGCAGTACTTC
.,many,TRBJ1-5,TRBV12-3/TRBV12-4,CASSFHDQPQHF,TGTGCCAGCAGTTTCCATGATCAGCCCCAGCATTTT
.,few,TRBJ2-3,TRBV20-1,CSARDTGISTDTQYF,TGCAGTGCTAGAGACACGGGGATTAGCACAGATACGCAGTATTTT
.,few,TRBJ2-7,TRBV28,CASSSERGGQYF,TGTGCCAGCAGTTCCGAAAGGGGGGGGCAGTACTTC
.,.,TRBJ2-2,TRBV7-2,CASSLGRLPGELFF,TGTGCCAGCAGCTTGGGCAGGCTACCCGGGGAGCTGTTTTTT
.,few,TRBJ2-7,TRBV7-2,CASSLGVSRNEQYF,TGTGCCAGCAGCTTAGGGGTTAGCAGGAACGAGCAGTACTTC
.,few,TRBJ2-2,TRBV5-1,CASSNTGNTGELFF,TGCGCCAGCAGCAACACAGGGAACACCGGGGAGCTGTTTTTT
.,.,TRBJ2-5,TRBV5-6,CASSLLLAIQETQYF,TGTGCCAGCAGCTTGCTACTAGCTATCCAAGAGACCCAGTACTTC
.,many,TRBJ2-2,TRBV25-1,CASSDPRVNTGELFF,TGTGCCAGCAGTGACCCGAGGGTGAACACCGGGGAGCTGTTTTTT
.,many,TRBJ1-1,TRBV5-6,CASSPRRITGEAFF,TGTGCCAGCAGCCCTAGACGGATCACGGGTGAAGCTTTCTTT
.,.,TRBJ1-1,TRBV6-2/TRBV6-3,CASSQTVVPEVDAFF,TGTGCCAGCAGTCAAACGGTGGTTCCTGAGGTAGATGCTTTCTTT
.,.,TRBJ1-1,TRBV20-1,CSAKTRGSSTEVFF,TGCAGTGCGAAAACTCGGGGTTCGAGCACTGAAGTTTTCTTT
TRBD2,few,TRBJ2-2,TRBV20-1,CSARPSGSRPGELFF,TGCAGTGCTAGACCTAGCGGGAGTCGACCCGGGGAGCTGTTTTTT
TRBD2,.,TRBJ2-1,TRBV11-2,CASSPTSAGLRSYNEQFF,TGTGCCAGCAGCCCGACCTCAGCGGGACTTCGATCGTACAATGAGCAGTTCTTC
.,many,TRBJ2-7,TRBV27,CASALTSQYEQYF,TGTGCCAGCGCCCTTACTAGTCAGTACGAGCAGTACTTC
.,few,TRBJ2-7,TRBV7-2,CASSLLYGTYEQYF,TGTGCCAGCAGCCTTCTATACGGAACCTACGAGCAGTACTTC
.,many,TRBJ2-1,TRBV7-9,CASSPGTHNEQFF,TGTGCCAGCAGCCCTGGAACCCACAATGAGCAGTTCTTC
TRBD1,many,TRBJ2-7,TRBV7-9,CASSIGQGFYEQYF,TGTGCCAGCAGCATCGGACAGGGATTCTACGAGCAGTACTTC
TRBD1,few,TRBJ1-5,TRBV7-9,CASSLGAGTGDQPQHF,TGTGCCAGCAGCTTAGGGGCCGGGACAGGGGATCAGCCCCAGCATTTT
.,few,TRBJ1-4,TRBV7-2,CASSLGQTRNEKLFF,TGTGCCAGCAGCTTGGGACAAACTAGAAATGAAAAACTGTTTTTT
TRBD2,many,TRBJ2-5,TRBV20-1,CSASRTSGVETQYF,TGCAGTGCTAGCAGGACTAGCGGGGTAGAGACCCAGTACTTC
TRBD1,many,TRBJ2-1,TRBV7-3,CASSSRQGARNEQFF,TGTGCCAGCAGCTCCAGACAGGGGGCGCGGAATGAGCAGTTCTTC
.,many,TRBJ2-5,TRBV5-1,CASSLQVKRTQYF,TGCGCCAGCAGCTTACAGGTGAAGCGGACCCAGTACTTC
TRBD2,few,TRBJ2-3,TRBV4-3,CASSQEAGPPDTQYF,TGCGCCAGCAGCCAAGAAGCGGGGCCCCCGGATACGCAGTATTTT
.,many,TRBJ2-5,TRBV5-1,CASSLEAGSETQYF,TGCGCCAGCAGCTTGGAGGCAGGGTCAGAGACCCAGTACTTC